The sequence of this T cell receptor (beta chain) was determined in a study of vaccination and CD4 T cells after COVID-19. Treatment of the sample: 10-day PBMC culture with coronavirus spike peptide pools or control peptides (ViraFEST assay). CDR3 size: 13 residues. Germline V CDR1 and CDR2: SGHTA, FQGNSA. Between the trimmed V and J ends, which lost 1 base and 2 bases, there was a span of 6 bases. This clonotype was found a few times. Its target is unknown. Researchers used the Oncomine TCR Beta short-read assay to sequence DNA from cultured CD4+ T cells. TCRdb reprocessed the PCR reads with MiXCR, giving one entry per CDR3 protein. This table has about 17,000 distinct CDR3 sequences, roughly 59% appearing once.

The sequence derives from a human donor who had recovered from COVID-19. V and J are TRBV7-2 and TRBJ2-7; D gene uncertain. The sample in question was CD4+ T cells from blood, cultured in vitro, obtained after SARS-CoV-2 vaccination. CDR3 bases: TGTGCCAGCAGCTTAGTCAGAGCCTACGAGCAGTACTTC. It codes for CASSLVRAYEQYF.